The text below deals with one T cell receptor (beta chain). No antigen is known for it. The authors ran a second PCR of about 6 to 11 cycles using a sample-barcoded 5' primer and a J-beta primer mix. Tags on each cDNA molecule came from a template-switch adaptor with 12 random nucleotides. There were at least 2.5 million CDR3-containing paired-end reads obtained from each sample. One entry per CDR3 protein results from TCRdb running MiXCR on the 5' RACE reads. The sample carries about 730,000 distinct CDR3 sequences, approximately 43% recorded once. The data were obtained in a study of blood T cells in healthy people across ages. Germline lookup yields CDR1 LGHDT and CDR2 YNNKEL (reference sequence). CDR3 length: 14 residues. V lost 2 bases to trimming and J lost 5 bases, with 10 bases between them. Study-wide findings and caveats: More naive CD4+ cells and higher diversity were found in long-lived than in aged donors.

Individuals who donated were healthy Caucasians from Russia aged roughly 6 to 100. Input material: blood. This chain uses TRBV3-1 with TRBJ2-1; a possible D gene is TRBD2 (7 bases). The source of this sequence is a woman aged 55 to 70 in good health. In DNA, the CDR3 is TGTGCCAGCAGCCAAACGGGGGGCCACAATGAGCAGTTCTTC. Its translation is CASSQTGGHNEQFF.